A selection of T cell receptor beta chains follows, all from one sample in a study of Graves' ophthalmopathy and Graves' hyperthyroidism. MiXCR, applied by TCRdb to the multiplex PCR reads, yields one record per CDR3 protein. The sample lists fewer than 650,000 distinct CDR3 sequences, about a fifth occurring once. Sequenced material: peripheral blood. All receptors derive from a woman between 18 and 29 years old with stable Graves' hyperthyroidism. Some clones in this sample may be carry-over from other donors' samples. Both conserved end residues are part of each CDR3. D genes are given only for firm matches. Clone sizes are given selectively: once, few, many, or a class where the clone is expanded.

j_call d_call clone_size v_call cdr3_nt cdr3_aa
TRBJ1-5 NA many TRBV24-1 TGTGCCACCAGTGCGCGAGGCTATCAGCCCCAGCATTTT CATSARGYQPQHF
TRBJ2-5 TRBD2 few TRBV4-3 TGCGCCAGCAGCCAAGACGCCAGCGGGGCCTATAAAATCCAAGAGACCCAGTACTTC CASSQDASGAYKIQETQYF
TRBJ1-5 NA many TRBV27 TGTGCCAGCAGTCTAACAGCGGGCCAGCCCCAGCATTTT CASSLTAGQPQHF
TRBJ1-2 NA NA TRBV5-1 TGCGCCAGCAGCTTGGGGGTTGCAGATGGCTACACCTTC CASSLGVADGYTF
TRBJ1-2 NA many TRBV9 TGTGCCAGCAGCGTAGCTGTGGGGTCTGGCTACACCTTC CASSVAVGSGYTF
TRBJ1-1 NA NA TRBV9 TGTGCCAGCAGCGTAGTCGAGCCCGCTAACACTGAAGCTTTCTTT CASSVVEPANTEAFF
TRBJ2-5 TRBD1 once TRBV12-3/TRBV12-4 TGTGCCAGCAAAGGGACAGGGTCTCGGGTAGAGACCCAGTACTTC CASKGTGSRVETQYF
TRBJ2-2 NA few TRBV15 TGTGCCACCAGCAGAGAAGCAGGCCTTCACGGGGAGCTGTTTTTT CATSREAGLHGELFF
TRBJ1-2 NA many TRBV28 TGTGCCAGCATCGCCGGGACTTCGGAGGGCTACACCTTC CASIAGTSEGYTF
TRBJ1-5 NA many TRBV28 TGTGCCAGCAGTTTGGCGGCCCCAACTCAGCCCCAGCATTTT CASSLAAPTQPQHF
TRBJ1-5 NA NA TRBV6-1 TGTGCCAGCAGTGACGTTACAGGAGGTCAGCCCCAGCATTTT CASSDVTGGQPQHF
TRBJ2-5 NA many TRBV9 TGTGCCAGCACCCCAGGTGGGGGGCGCCGGGAGACCCAGTACTTC CASTPGGGRRETQYF
TRBJ2-5 NA many TRBV19 TGTGCCAGTAGTACCTCTCGGGGGACCCAAGAGACCCAGTACTTC CASSTSRGTQETQYF
TRBJ1-1 NA many TRBV4-1 TGCGCCAGCAAGGGAGGACTCTCTGAAGCTTTCTTT CASKGGLSEAFF
TRBJ2-7 TRBD2 many TRBV6-1 TGTGCCAGCACCCCGGGACTAGCGGGACCCGAGCAGTACTTC CASTPGLAGPEQYF
TRBJ1-5 TRBD1 NA TRBV28 TGTGCCAGCAGATTGAGGACAGGGGGCAATCTTGGCAATCAGCCCCAGCATTTT CASRLRTGGNLGNQPQHF
TRBJ2-7 NA NA TRBV20-1 TGCAGTGCTAGAGGTGAGGGTAGCGGATACGAGCAGTACTTC CSARGEGSGYEQYF
TRBJ1-3 NA few TRBV11-2 TGTGCCACCCAGCTTACAATGAGACGCTCTGGAAACACCATATATTTT CATQLTMRRSGNTIYF
TRBJ2-7 NA NA TRBV4-1 TGCGCCAGCAGCCAAGTCAAGGGCCCCTACGAGCAGTACTTC CASSQVKGPYEQYF
TRBJ2-5 NA few TRBV10-1 TGCGCCAGCAAACCCCCACAAGAGACCCAGTACTTC CASKPPQETQYF
TRBJ1-1 TRBD1 many TRBV12-3/TRBV12-4 TGTGCCAGCAGTTTAGGTGGGGCTCAGGGGGCTGAAGCTTTCTTT CASSLGGAQGAEAFF
TRBJ1-5 NA many TRBV12-3/TRBV12-4 TGTGCCAGCAGTCCGAGCGGGGGAGGCAGCAATCAGCCCCAGCATTTT CASSPSGGGSNQPQHF
TRBJ2-2 NA many TRBV2 TGTGCCAGCAGTGAAGTTGGGACCGGGGAGCTGTTTTTT CASSEVGTGELFF
TRBJ1-2 NA many TRBV7-8 TGTGCCAGCAGCTTTGACGCCCCGACAGCTCACTATGGCTACACCTTC CASSFDAPTAHYGYTF
TRBJ2-7 NA many TRBV7-9 TGTGCCAGCAGCTTAGTGGGGACGGGCTCCTACGAGCAGTACTTC CASSLVGTGSYEQYF
TRBJ1-5 TRBD1 NA TRBV12-3/TRBV12-4 TGTGCCAGCAGCCTAACCGGGACAGGGCTAGGCAATCAGCCCCAGCATTTT CASSLTGTGLGNQPQHF
TRBJ1-2 TRBD1 NA TRBV4-2 TGTGCCAGCAGCCCGTCCGGACAGGCGGGTATTGAGGGCTACACCTTC CASSPSGQAGIEGYTF
TRBJ1-1 TRBD1 NA TRBV3-1 TGTGCCAGCAGCCAACTGGACAGGGATGACACTGAAGCTTTCTTT CASSQLDRDDTEAFF
TRBJ2-5 NA NA TRBV30 TGTGCCTGGGGACTGTACCAAGAGACCCAGTACTTC CAWGLYQETQYF
TRBJ2-5 TRBD2 NA TRBV6-1 TGTGCCAGCAGTGTGGCGACTAGCGCCGAGACCCAGTACTTC CASSVATSAETQYF
TRBJ1-6 NA NA TRBV25-1 TGTGCCAGCAGTGAAATGGGTGGGTCACCCCTCCACTTT CASSEMGGSPLHF
TRBJ2-7 TRBD1 many TRBV10-3 TGTGCCATCAGCAGGACAGGGGGGTCCTACGAGCAGTACTTC CAISRTGGSYEQYF
TRBJ2-5 TRBD2 NA TRBV6-1 TGTGCCAGCAGTGAACGCGGGGGGCCGAGTGAGACCCAGTACTTC CASSERGGPSETQYF